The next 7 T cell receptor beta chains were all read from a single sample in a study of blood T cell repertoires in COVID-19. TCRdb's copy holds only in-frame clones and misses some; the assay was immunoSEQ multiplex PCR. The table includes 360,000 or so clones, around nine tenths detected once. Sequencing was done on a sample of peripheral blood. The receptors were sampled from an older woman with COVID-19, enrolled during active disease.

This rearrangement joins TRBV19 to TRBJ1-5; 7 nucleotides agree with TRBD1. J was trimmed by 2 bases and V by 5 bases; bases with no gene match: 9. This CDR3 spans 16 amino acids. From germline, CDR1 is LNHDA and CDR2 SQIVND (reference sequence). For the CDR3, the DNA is TGTGCCAGTAGTGCCACAGCCGGGACAGGCAATCAGCCCCAGCATTTT. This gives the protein CASSATAGTGNQPQHF.

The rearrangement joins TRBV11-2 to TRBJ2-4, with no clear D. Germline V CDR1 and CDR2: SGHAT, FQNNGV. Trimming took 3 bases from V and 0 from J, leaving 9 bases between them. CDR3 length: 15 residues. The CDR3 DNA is TGTGCCAGCAGCTTTTCAAACTCAGCCAAAAACATTCAGTACTTC. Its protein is CASSFSNSAKNIQYF.

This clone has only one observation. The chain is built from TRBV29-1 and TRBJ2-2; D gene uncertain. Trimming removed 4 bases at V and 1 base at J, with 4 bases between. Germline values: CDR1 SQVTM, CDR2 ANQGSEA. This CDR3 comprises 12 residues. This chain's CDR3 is CSVVKNTGELFF. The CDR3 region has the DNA TGCAGCGTTGTTAAGAACACCGGGGAGCTGTTTTTT.

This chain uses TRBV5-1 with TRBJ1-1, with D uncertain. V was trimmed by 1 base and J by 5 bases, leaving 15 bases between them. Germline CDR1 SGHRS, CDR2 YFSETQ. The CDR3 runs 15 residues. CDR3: CASSLIRMAKTEAFF. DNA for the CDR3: TGCGCCAGCAGCTTGATCAGGATGGCGAAGACTGAAGCTTTCTTT.

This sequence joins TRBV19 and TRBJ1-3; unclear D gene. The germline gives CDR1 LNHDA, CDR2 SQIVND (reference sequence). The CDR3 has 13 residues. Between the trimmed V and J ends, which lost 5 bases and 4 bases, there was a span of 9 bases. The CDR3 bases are TGTGCCAGTAGTCCCCCGGGAGGAAACACCATATATTTT. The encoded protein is CASSPPGGNTIYF.

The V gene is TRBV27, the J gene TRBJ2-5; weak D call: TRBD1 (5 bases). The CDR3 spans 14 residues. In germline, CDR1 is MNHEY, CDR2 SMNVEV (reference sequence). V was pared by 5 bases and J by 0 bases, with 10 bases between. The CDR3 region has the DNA TGTGCCAGCAGTCAAGACAGCCACCAAGAGACCCAGTACTTC. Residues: CASSQDSHQETQYF.

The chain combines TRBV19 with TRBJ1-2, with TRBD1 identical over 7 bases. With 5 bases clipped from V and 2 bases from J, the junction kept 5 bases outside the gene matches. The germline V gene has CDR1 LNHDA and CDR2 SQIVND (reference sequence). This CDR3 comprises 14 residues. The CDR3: CASSDWDSNYGYTF. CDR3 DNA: TGTGCCAGTAGTGACTGGGACAGCAACTATGGCTACACCTTC.